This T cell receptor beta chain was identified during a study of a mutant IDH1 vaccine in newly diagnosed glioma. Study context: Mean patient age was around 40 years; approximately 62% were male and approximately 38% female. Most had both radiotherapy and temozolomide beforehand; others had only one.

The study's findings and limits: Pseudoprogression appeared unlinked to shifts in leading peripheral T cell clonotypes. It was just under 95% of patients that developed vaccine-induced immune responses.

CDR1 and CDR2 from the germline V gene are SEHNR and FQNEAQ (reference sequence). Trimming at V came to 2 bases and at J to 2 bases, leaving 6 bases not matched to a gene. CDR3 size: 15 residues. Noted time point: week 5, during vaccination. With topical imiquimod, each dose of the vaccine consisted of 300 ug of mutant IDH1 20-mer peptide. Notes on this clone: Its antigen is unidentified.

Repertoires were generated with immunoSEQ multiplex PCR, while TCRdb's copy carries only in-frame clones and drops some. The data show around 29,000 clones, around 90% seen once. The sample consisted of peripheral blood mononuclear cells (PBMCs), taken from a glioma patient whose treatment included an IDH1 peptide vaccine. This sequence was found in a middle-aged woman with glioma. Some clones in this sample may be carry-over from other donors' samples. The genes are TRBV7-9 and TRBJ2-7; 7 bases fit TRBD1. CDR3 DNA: TGTGCCAGCAGCTTATTGAGACAGGGCCCCTACGAGCAGTACTTC. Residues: CASSLLRQGPYEQYF.